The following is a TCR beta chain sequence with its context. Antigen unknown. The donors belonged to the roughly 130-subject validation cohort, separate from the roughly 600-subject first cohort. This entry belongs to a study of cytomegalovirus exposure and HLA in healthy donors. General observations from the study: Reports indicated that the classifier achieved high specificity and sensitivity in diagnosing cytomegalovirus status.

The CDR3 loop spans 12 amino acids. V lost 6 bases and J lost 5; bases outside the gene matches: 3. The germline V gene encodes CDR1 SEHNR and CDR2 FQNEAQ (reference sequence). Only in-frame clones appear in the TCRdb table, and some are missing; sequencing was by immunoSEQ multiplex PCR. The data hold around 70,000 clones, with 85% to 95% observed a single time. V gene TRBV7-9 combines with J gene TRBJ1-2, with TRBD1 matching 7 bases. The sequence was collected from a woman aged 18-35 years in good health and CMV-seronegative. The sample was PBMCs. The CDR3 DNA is TGTGCCAGCAGACAACAGGGGTATGGCTACACCTTC. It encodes CASRQQGYGYTF.